A selection of T cell receptor beta chains follows, all from one sample in a study of regulatory T cells in long-lasting Graves disease. MiXCR was run by TCRdb on the multiplex PCR reads, yielding one entry per CDR3 protein. The data show 300,000 to 400,000 distinct CDR3 sequences, around a fifth seen once. The sample here was peripheral blood mononuclear cells (PBMCs), taken when the disease was refractory, from a patient treated with antithyroid drugs. Receptor source: a female donor with Graves disease. Each CDR3 is given with its conserved first and last residue. The D gene is left open where the match is weak. The listing skips clone size in some rows; elsewhere it reads once, few, many or a size class.

TRBJ2-3 - - TRBV7-9 CASSLAGTLNTQYF TGTGCCAGCAGCTTAGCGGGGACTTTAAATACGCAGTATTTT
TRBJ1-2 - - TRBV7-3 CASSLTPGGSYGYTF TGTGCCAGCAGCTTAACGCCTGGTGGGAGCTATGGCTACACCTTC
TRBJ1-1 TRBD1 many TRBV29-1 CSAGQTEAFF TGCAGCGCGGGACAGACTGAAGCTTTCTTT
TRBJ1-2 - few TRBV6-1 CASSEVYRVGYTF TGTGCCAGCAGTGAAGTGTACAGGGTCGGCTACACCTTC
TRBJ2-2 - - TRBV12-5 CASGLEDGELFF TGTGCTAGTGGTTTGGAGGACGGGGAGCTGTTTTTT
TRBJ1-3 - few TRBV28 CASSLRGGGSGNTIYF TGTGCCAGCAGTTTAAGGGGCGGGGGCTCTGGAAACACCATATATTTT
TRBJ1-4 TRBD1 many TRBV19 CASGQGNEKLFF TGTGCCAGCGGACAGGGGAATGAAAAACTGTTTTTT
TRBJ2-5 - many TRBV5-4 CASSELSETQYF TGTGCCAGCAGCGAACTCTCAGAGACCCAGTACTTC
TRBJ2-5 TRBD1 few TRBV5-6 CASSRRDSLGTQYF TGTGCCAGCAGCCGCCGGGACAGCCTGGGGACCCAGTACTTC
TRBJ1-1 - many TRBV7-9 CASSLGGVVDMNTEAFF TGTGCCAGCAGCTTAGGGGGTGTTGTGGATATGAACACTGAAGCTTTCTTT
TRBJ2-5 TRBD2 many TRBV20-1 CSANPSLAVGGQETQYF TGCAGTGCTAACCCTAGCCTAGCGGTCGGTGGCCAAGAGACCCAGTACTTC
TRBJ2-7 - many TRBV10-3 CAISESTAYEQYF TGTGCCATCAGTGAGTCCACGGCCTACGAGCAGTACTTC
TRBJ1-6 - - TRBV20-1 CSAREGMTGSYNSPLHF TGCAGTGCTAGAGAGGGTATGACTGGCTCCTATAATTCACCCCTCCACTTT
TRBJ1-4 - few TRBV4-1 CASSQVGLYEKLFF TGCGCCAGCAGCCAAGTGGGGCTATACGAAAAACTGTTTTTT
TRBJ2-7 TRBD2 - TRBV14 CASSPSRTAGGHEQYF TGTGCCAGCAGCCCCTCGCGTACAGCGGGAGGCCACGAGCAGTACTTC
TRBJ1-2 - - TRBV14 CASSRGRGDYGYTF TGTGCCAGCAGCCGGGGCAGGGGAGACTATGGCTACACCTTC
TRBJ1-1 - few TRBV7-9 CASSLAMDTTEAFF TGTGCCAGCAGCTTAGCCATGGATACCACTGAAGCTTTCTTT
TRBJ2-7 - many TRBV11-3 CASSSQGRGPSYEQYF TGTGCCAGCAGCTCCCAGGGCCGGGGCCCTTCCTACGAGCAGTACTTC
TRBJ2-7 - - TRBV6-9 CASSYLGIGSEQYF TGTGCCAGCAGTTACTTGGGTATAGGGTCCGAGCAGTACTTC
TRBJ1-1 - many TRBV2 CASRDSNTEAFF TGTGCCAGCAGGGACAGTAACACTGAAGCTTTCTTT
TRBJ1-5 TRBD1 few TRBV6-2/TRBV6-3 CASSYSSGQGAGSNQPQHF TGTGCCAGCAGTTACTCCTCGGGACAGGGGGCTGGGAGCAATCAGCCCCAGCATTTT
TRBJ2-7 - many TRBV6-5 CASSYTGTAYEQYF TGTGCCAGCAGTTACACGGGAACTGCCTACGAGCAGTACTTC
TRBJ2-2 TRBD1 - TRBV5-1 CASSLRDRGPRSTGELFF TGCGCCAGCAGCTTGCGGGACAGGGGCCCGCGGAGCACCGGGGAGCTGTTTTTT
TRBJ2-4 - few TRBV7-2 CASSLRGGIAKNIQYF TGTGCCAGCAGCTTAAGGGGGGGGATAGCCAAAAACATTCAGTACTTC
TRBJ1-1 - many TRBV28 CASSLSPDSMNTEAFF TGTGCCAGCAGTTTATCTCCTGACAGCATGAACACTGAAGCTTTCTTT
TRBJ1-1 - many TRBV6-1 CASSRLGDTEAFF TGTGCCAGCAGTAGGCTAGGGGACACTGAAGCTTTCTTT
TRBJ1-5 - - TRBV28 CASSLWEFTQPQHF TGTGCCAGCAGTTTGTGGGAGTTTACTCAGCCCCAGCATTTT
TRBJ1-2 TRBD1 many TRBV5-1 CASSQTGTGLDGYTF TGCGCCAGCAGTCAGACCGGGACAGGGTTGGATGGCTACACCTTC
TRBJ2-5 - many TRBV29-1 CSVGGVSLWETQYF TGCAGCGTCGGGGGAGTCAGCCTGTGGGAGACCCAGTACTTC
TRBJ2-1 - - TRBV9 CASSVAVNSSYNEQFF TGTGCCAGCAGCGTAGCTGTGAACTCGTCCTACAATGAGCAGTTCTTC
TRBJ1-1 - - TRBV6-5 CASSYEAKGLNTEAFF TGTGCCAGCAGTTACGAAGCGAAGGGACTGAACACTGAAGCTTTCTTT
TRBJ2-2 TRBD1 few TRBV6-1 CASRGQKLNTGELFF TGTGCCAGCAGGGGACAGAAACTGAACACCGGGGAGCTGTTTTTT
TRBJ1-1 - many TRBV2 CASRENPNTEAFF TGTGCCAGCAGGGAGAACCCGAACACTGAAGCTTTCTTT
TRBJ2-7 TRBD2 few TRBV7-9 CASSLEGLAGTYEQYF TGTGCCAGCAGCTTAGAAGGACTAGCGGGAACCTACGAGCAGTACTTC
TRBJ2-7 TRBD2 many TRBV10-3 CAISESLPSGTYEQYF TGTGCCATCAGTGAATCCCTCCCAAGCGGGACCTACGAGCAGTACTTC
TRBJ1-5 - many TRBV7-6 CASSLAPGQPQHF TGTGCCAGCAGCTTAGCGCCGGGGCAGCCCCAGCATTTT
TRBJ1-5 - - TRBV20-1 CSVDGGNQPQHF TGCAGCGTGGATGGAGGTAATCAGCCCCAGCATTTT
TRBJ1-5 TRBD1 many TRBV6-5 CASSYSGTGYNQPQHF TGTGCCAGCAGTTATTCCGGGACAGGGTATAATCAGCCCCAGCATTTT
TRBJ1-6 - - TRBV28 CASSLARGNSPLHF TGTGCCAGCAGCCTTGCCCGGGGGAATTCACCCCTCCACTTT